The text below deals with one T cell receptor (beta chain). Antigen: not known. Germline V CDR1 and CDR2: SGHNT, YYREEE (reference sequence). This CDR3 region has 18 residues. V dropped 0 bases and J dropped 0; count of bases not matched to a gene: 6. The sample comes from a study of T-cell reconstitution after alpha-beta-depleted transplantation in children. Overall study findings and caveats: A year had passed since transplant, and T-cell counts and diversity by then came mostly from newly produced T cells.

Library preparation (for TCRbeta) was performed with unique molecular identifiers. A single record per CDR3 protein comes from TCRdb applying MiXCR to the PCR reads. The data show approximately 490,000 distinct CDR3 sequences, roughly 10% seen once. The sequences come from PBMCs, collected before TCRalphabeta/CD19-depleted stem cell transplant. The J gene is TRBJ2-1, the V gene TRBV5-4; 10 bases agree with TRBD2. The receptor was derived from a child aged 2 to 10 with inherited bone marrow failure, due to receive a stem cell transplant. The CDR3 nucleotides are TGTGCCAGCAGCTTGGTACTAGCGGGGACTTACTCCTACAATGAGCAGTTCTTC. This codes for CASSLVLAGTYSYNEQFF.